The rows below give T cell receptor beta chains drawn from one sample of a study of blood T cell repertoires in COVID-19. Clones were read by immunoSEQ multiplex PCR, and TCRdb kept only the in-frame ones, dropping some. This table has approximately 300,000 clones, 89% appearing once. The sample taken for sequencing was PBMCs or T cells enriched from blood (not recorded which). All receptors come from a man aged 60 to 69 who had recovered from COVID-19. CDR3s include the opening cysteine and the closing phenylalanine or tryptophan. D genes are given only for firm matches.

NA TRBJ1-3 TRBV11-2 TGTGCCAGCAGCTTGGGTTTGGGGACACTCATCTCTGGAAACACCATATATTTT CASSLGLGTLISGNTIYF
NA TRBJ2-1 TRBV9 TGTGCCAGCAGCCCCAGGGTATTATCCTACAATGAGCAGTTCTTC CASSPRVLSYNEQFF
TRBD1 TRBJ2-7 TRBV5-1 TGCGCCAGCAGCTTGGATCTGACAGGGGGGGACGAGCAGTACTTC CASSLDLTGGDEQYF
NA TRBJ2-5 TRBV11-2 TGTGCCAGCAGCCAGCGACAAGAGACCCAGTACTTC CASSQRQETQYF
NA TRBJ1-1 TRBV5-4 TGTGCCAGCAGCTTGGAGGCAGGGCGAACTGAAGCTTTCTTT CASSLEAGRTEAFF
TRBD1 TRBJ1-4 TRBV18 TGTGCCAGCTCATCAAATCCGGGACAGGGGAATGAAAAACTGTTTTTT CASSSNPGQGNEKLFF
NA TRBJ2-1 TRBV24-1 TGTGCCACCAGGTACAGGCCCAATGAGCAGTTCTTC CATRYRPNEQFF
TRBD1 TRBJ2-5 TRBV5-1 TGCGCCAGCAGCTTCAATACAGGGGGCGCGGAGACCCAGTACTTC CASSFNTGGAETQYF
TRBD2 TRBJ2-5 TRBV11-3 TGTGCCAGCAGCTTAGGTCTTGGACTAGCGGGAGAGACCCAGTACTTC CASSLGLGLAGETQYF
NA TRBJ2-7 TRBV30 TGTGCCTCTACGGGCGGGACCTCCTACGAGCAGTACTTC CASTGGTSYEQYF
NA TRBJ1-1 TRBV19 TGTGCCAGTACTCCGAGTCGCGCTGAAGCTTTCTTT CASTPSRAEAFF
TRBD1 TRBJ1-1 TRBV10-1 TGCGCCAGCTCTGGGAGACAGGGGGGAACTGAAGCTTTCTTT CASSGRQGGTEAFF
TRBD1 TRBJ2-3 TRBV10-1 TGCGCCAGCAGTGAGTCCGGGACAGGGGAGGATACGCAGTATTTT CASSESGTGEDTQYF
TRBD2 TRBJ2-7 TRBV2 TGTGCCAGCAGTGCACTAGCGGGGGCTACCTACGAGCAGTACTTC CASSALAGATYEQYF
NA TRBJ1-1 TRBV6-5 TGTGCCAGCAGAACAACCCTAGTTGGAGCTTTCTTT CASRTTLVGAFF
TRBD1 TRBJ2-7 TRBV2 TGTGCCAGCAGCCGGGACAGGGCCTACGAGCAGTACTTC CASSRDRAYEQYF
NA TRBJ2-1 TRBV7-3 TGTGCCAGCAGCACGGACAATTACAATGAGCAGTTCTTC CASSTDNYNEQFF